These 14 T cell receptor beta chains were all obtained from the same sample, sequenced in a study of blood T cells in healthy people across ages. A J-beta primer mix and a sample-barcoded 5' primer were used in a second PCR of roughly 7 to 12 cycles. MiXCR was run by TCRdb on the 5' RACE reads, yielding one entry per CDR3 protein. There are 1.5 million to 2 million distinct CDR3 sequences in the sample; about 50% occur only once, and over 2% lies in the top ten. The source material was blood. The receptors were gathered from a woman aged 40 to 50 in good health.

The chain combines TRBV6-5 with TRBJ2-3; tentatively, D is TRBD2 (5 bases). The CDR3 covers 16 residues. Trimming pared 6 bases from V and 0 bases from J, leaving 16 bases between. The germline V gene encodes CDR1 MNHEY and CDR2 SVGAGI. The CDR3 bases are TGTGCCAGCAGCTTCGGGATAGTCACTAGCACAGATACGCAGTATTTT. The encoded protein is CASSFGIVTSTDTQYF.

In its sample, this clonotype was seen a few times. The CDR3 protein is CASSVAAGGGTLIQYF. CDR3 nucleotides: TGTGCCAGCAGCGTAGCGGCAGGCGGAGGCACCTTAATTCAGTACTTC. V is TRBV9 and J is TRBJ2-4; D may be TRBD2 (5 bases). There are 16 residues in the CDR3. The germline CDR1 and CDR2 sequences are SGDLS and YYNGEE. Trimming shortened V by 0 bases and J by 10 bases, and 20 bases separated the two germline ends.

CDR3 sequence: CASSLRPANEKLFF. The CDR3 DNA sequence: TGTGCCAGCAGCCTCAGGCCAGCTAATGAAAAACTGTTTTTT. The J gene is TRBJ1-4, the V gene TRBV7-2, with D unresolved. The CDR3 totals 14 residues. V shed 5 bases and J shed 3 bases, with 10 bases lying between them. Germline V lookup: CDR1 SGHTA, CDR2 FQGNSA.

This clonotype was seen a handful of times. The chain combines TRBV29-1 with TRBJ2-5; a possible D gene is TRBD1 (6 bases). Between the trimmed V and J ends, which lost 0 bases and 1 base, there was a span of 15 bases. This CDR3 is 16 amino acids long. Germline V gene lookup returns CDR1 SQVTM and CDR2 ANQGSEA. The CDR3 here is CSVEDNSRDTQETQYF. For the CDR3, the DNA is TGCAGCGTTGAAGATAACAGCCGGGACACCCAAGAGACCCAGTACTTC.

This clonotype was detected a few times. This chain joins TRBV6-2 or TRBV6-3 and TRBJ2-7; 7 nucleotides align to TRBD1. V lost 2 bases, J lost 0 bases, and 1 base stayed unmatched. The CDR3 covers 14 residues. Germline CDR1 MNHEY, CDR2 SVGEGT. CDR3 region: CASSYPGGSYEQYF. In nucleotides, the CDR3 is TGTGCCAGCAGTTACCCAGGGGGCTCCTACGAGCAGTACTTC.

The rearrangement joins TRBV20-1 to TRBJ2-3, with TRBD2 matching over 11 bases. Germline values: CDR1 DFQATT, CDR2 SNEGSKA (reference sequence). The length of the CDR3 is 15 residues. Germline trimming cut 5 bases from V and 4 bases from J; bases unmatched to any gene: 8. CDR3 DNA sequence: TGCAGTGCTGATAGCGGGGGGGCCTTCGCAGATACGCAGTATTTT. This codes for CSADSGGAFADTQYF.

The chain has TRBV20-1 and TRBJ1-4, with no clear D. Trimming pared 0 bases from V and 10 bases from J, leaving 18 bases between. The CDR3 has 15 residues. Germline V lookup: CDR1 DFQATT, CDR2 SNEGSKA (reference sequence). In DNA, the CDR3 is TGCAGTGCTAGAGATGACCGGGCCCCAGTAGGAAAACTGTTTTTT. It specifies CSARDDRAPVGKLFF.

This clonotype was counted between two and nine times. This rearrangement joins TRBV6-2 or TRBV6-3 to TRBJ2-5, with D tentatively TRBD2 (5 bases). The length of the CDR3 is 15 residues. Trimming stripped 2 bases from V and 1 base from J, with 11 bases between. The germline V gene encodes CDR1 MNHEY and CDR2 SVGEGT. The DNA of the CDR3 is TGTGCCAGCAGTTACGCGAGGGAAGTCCAAGAGACCCAGTACTTC. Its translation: CASSYAREVQETQYF.

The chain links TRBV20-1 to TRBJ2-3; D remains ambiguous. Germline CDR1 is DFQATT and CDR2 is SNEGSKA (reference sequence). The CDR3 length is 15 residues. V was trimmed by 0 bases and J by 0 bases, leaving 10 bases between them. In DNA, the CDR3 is TGCAGTGCTAGAGATCCCAGCACTAGCACAGATACGCAGTATTTT. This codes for CSARDPSTSTDTQYF.

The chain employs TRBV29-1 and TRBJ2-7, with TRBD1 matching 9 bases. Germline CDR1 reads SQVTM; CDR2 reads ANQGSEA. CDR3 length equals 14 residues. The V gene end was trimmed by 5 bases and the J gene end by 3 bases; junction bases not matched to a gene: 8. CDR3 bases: TGCAGCGTTCAGGGACAGGGTCTAGGCTACGAGCAGTACTTC. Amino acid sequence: CSVQGQGLGYEQYF.

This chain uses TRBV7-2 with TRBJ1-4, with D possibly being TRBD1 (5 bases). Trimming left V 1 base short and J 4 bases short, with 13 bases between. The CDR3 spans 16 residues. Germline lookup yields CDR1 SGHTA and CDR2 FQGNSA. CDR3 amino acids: CASSLVGTRGNEKLFF. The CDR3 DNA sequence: TGTGCCAGCAGCTTAGTTGGGACTCGGGGTAATGAAAAACTGTTTTTT.

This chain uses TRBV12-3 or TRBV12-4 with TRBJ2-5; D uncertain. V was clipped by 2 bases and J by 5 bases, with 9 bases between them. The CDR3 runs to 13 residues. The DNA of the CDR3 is TGTGCCAGCAGTTTACTGGATTACGAGACCCAGTACTTC. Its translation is CASSLLDYETQYF.

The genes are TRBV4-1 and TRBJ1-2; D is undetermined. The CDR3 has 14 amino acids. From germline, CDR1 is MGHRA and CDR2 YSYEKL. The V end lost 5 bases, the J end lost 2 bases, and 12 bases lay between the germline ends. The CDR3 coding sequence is TGCGCCAGCAGCTACGGACCCAGGAACTATGGCTACACCTTC. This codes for CASSYGPRNYGYTF.

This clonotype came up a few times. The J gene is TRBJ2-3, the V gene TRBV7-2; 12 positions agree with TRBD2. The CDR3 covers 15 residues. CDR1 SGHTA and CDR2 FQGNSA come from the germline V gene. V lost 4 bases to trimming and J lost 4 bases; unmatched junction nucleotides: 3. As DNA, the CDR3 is TGTGCCAGCAGCTCACGACTAGCGGGGGCAGATACGCAGTATTTT. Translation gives CASSSRLAGADTQYF.